This T cell receptor beta chain was identified during a study of shared clonotypes between healthy human individuals. The overall study: Ranging from 18 to 49 in age, donors were two women and three men.

This clone was seen only once. Its target is unknown. Produced via immunoSEQ multiplex PCR; TCRdb's table is partial and in-frame only. The table has fewer than 1.8 million clones, 98% to 99% seen once. CDR1 is SQVTM and CDR2 is ANQGSEA in the germline V gene. The CDR3 is 17 amino acids. V was pared by 8 bases and J by 3 bases, with 28 bases between. Findings and limits, study-wide: Four donors held about 4.6% of naive CD4 clonotypes in common. Non-shared clonotypes were found to have lower generation probabilities than the clonotypes that were shared by all four of the sorted-subset donors.

All donors qualified as healthy HIV-negative adults and had experienced no recent acute infections or vaccinations. The specimen was naive CD4+ T cells sorted from blood. As to subset: CD45RA+ positively selected. V and J are TRBV29-1 and TRBJ1-2; no firm D call. This TCR was sampled from a man aged 25-45 years in good health. CDR3: CSTSGREKKDGHYGYTF. The CDR3 bases are TGCAGCACCTCAGGACGGGAAAAAAAGGATGGCCACTATGGCTACACCTTC.